The entry below gives a single TCR beta chain sequence along with its context. This CDR3 is 15 amino acids long. The germline gives CDR1 SGHRS, CDR2 YFSETQ. V lost 4 bases and J lost 2; bases outside the gene matches: 9. Genomic DNA per cell subset filled all wells of several immunoSEQ plates. Some clones are missing from TCRdb's copy, which holds only in-frame ones; the method was immunoSEQ multiplex PCR. The repertoire holds around 430,000 clones, with roughly 77% as singletons. This sample was taken from a study of shared clonotypes between healthy human individuals. The TCR originated in a woman between 40 and 50 years old in good health. Some clones in this sample may be carry-over from other donors' samples. Sequenced sample: PBMCs. The chain employs TRBV5-1 and TRBJ2-7; TRBD2 matches at 7 bases. The CDR3, as DNA: TGCGCCAGCAGCCCGGAGCGGGAAGGGGCCTACGAGCAGTACTTC. Its translation is CASSPEREGAYEQYF.